Listed below are T cell receptor beta chains from one sample, sequenced in a study of early T cells in non-severe SARS-CoV-2 infection. Each CDR3 protein is one row after TCRdb ran MiXCR on the 5' RACE reads. The sample includes tens of thousands of distinct CDR3 sequences, roughly 18% of them seen just once. The sample in question was whole blood, obtained at baseline. These receptors were collected from an adult who was a healthcare worker with PCR-confirmed SARS-CoV-2 infection or an uninfected control (not recorded which). Each CDR3 is given with its conserved first and last residue. A D gene is named only where the DNA matches it firmly. Not every row has a clone size; where given, it reads once, few, many or a size class.

V: TRBV4-2
J: TRBJ1-6
D: NA
size: few
DNA: TGTGCCAGCAGCCGCCGGGACAAAGATTCACCCCTCCACTTT
CDR3: CASSRRDKDSPLHF

V: TRBV13
J: TRBJ2-3
D: TRBD2
size: NA
DNA: TGTGCCAGCAGCTCACGGCGACTAGCGGAACTTAGCACAGATACGCAGTATTTT
CDR3: CASSSRRLAELSTDTQYF

V: TRBV25-1
J: TRBJ1-2
D: NA
size: NA
DNA: TGTGCCAGCAATGGAGCTAACTATGGCTACACCTTC
CDR3: CASNGANYGYTF

V: TRBV28
J: TRBJ1-6
D: NA
size: few
DNA: TGTGCCAGCAGTTTACCCCACTCGGGGTCACCCCTCCACTTT
CDR3: CASSLPHSGSPLHF

V: TRBV6-2/TRBV6-3
J: TRBJ2-3
D: NA
size: few
DNA: TGTGCCAGCAGTTATAGGCGTACAGATACGCAGTATTTT
CDR3: CASSYRRTDTQYF

V: TRBV20-1
J: TRBJ1-6
D: TRBD1
size: many
DNA: TGCAGTGCTACTGACAGGGGCATGGGATCACCCCTCCACTTT
CDR3: CSATDRGMGSPLHF

V: TRBV13
J: TRBJ2-7
D: NA
size: few
DNA: TGTGGTGGGTCCCCTTCCTCCTACGAGCAGTACTTC
CDR3: CGGSPSSYEQYF

V: TRBV28
J: TRBJ1-6
D: TRBD1
size: many
DNA: TGTGCCAGCAGTGACAGGGGGCCGGATTCACCCCTCCACTTT
CDR3: CASSDRGPDSPLHF

V: TRBV7-9
J: TRBJ1-1
D: TRBD1
size: NA
DNA: TGTGCCAGCAGCCCGCCCGGGGTCAGGGGGGTGAACACTGAAGCTTTCTTT
CDR3: CASSPPGVRGVNTEAFF

V: TRBV7-9
J: TRBJ1-1
D: NA
size: few
DNA: TGTGCCAGCGGGGTTCACGCTGACACTGAAGCTTTCTTT
CDR3: CASGVHADTEAFF

V: TRBV27
J: TRBJ2-7
D: NA
size: few
DNA: TGTGCCAGCAGTTGGGGCCGGAACTACGAGCAGTACTTC
CDR3: CASSWGRNYEQYF

V: TRBV6-1
J: TRBJ1-1
D: NA
size: few
DNA: TGTGCCAGCAGTGAATTTGTCGGCAGTACGAGTTATCGCACTGAAGCTTTCTTT
CDR3: CASSEFVGSTSYRTEAFF

V: TRBV20-1
J: TRBJ2-1
D: TRBD2
size: NA
DNA: TGCAGTGCTGAAACACTAGCGGGAGCGGTCAATGAGCAGTTCTTC
CDR3: CSAETLAGAVNEQFF

V: TRBV27
J: TRBJ2-2
D: TRBD1
size: many
DNA: TGTGCCAGCCACAGGGGGCGAAGCGCGAACACCGGGGAGCTGTTTTTT
CDR3: CASHRGRSANTGELFF

V: TRBV10-2
J: TRBJ1-2
D: NA
size: NA
DNA: TGCGCCAGCAGTGAGATAGGGCAGGGACATGGCTACACCTTC
CDR3: CASSEIGQGHGYTF

V: TRBV20-1
J: TRBJ2-5
D: NA
size: many
DNA: TGCAGTGCTAGAATTGGGGGGGGGCCGGAGACCCAGTACTTC
CDR3: CSARIGGGPETQYF

V: TRBV7-9
J: TRBJ2-1
D: NA
size: many
DNA: TGTGCCAGCAGCTTCGGTCCGGGGGCCAAGGGAGAGCAGTTCTTC
CDR3: CASSFGPGAKGEQFF

V: TRBV11-1
J: TRBJ2-3
D: TRBD2
size: few
DNA: TGTGCCAGCAGCTTAGCAGCGGGGGCCAGCACAGATACGCAGTATTTT
CDR3: CASSLAAGASTDTQYF

V: TRBV27
J: TRBJ2-5
D: NA
size: many
DNA: TGTGCCAGCAGTTTATCAGTAGCGGACCAAGAGACCCAGTACTTC
CDR3: CASSLSVADQETQYF

V: TRBV19
J: TRBJ2-2
D: NA
size: once
DNA: TGTGCCACCCTTGGGGTTGGGAGGACCGGGGAGCTGTTTTTT
CDR3: CATLGVGRTGELFF

V: TRBV20-1
J: TRBJ2-7
D: TRBD2
size: few
DNA: TGCAGTGCTAGAGAGGGGCGACTAGCGGGAGCCTACGAGCAGTACTTC
CDR3: CSAREGRLAGAYEQYF

V: TRBV5-5
J: TRBJ1-1
D: TRBD1
size: few
DNA: TGTGCCAGCAGCAGGGACAGGGATGCTTTCTTT
CDR3: CASSRDRDAFF

V: TRBV2
J: TRBJ2-7
D: NA
size: NA
DNA: TGTGCCAGCAGTGAATATGCGTTAAAGTACTTC
CDR3: CASSEYALKYF

V: TRBV10-3
J: TRBJ2-7
D: NA
size: NA
DNA: TGTGCCACCGCTTGGGGGGATTACTACGAGCAGTACTTC
CDR3: CATAWGDYYEQYF

V: TRBV7-2
J: TRBJ2-4
D: TRBD2
size: NA
DNA: TGTGCCAGCAGAACATCTCCCGGACTAGCAGTTTTACAGTACTTC
CDR3: CASRTSPGLAVLQYF

V: TRBV12-3/TRBV12-4
J: TRBJ2-1
D: NA
size: few
DNA: TGTGCCAGCAGTTTTGGTGGCTCTAGATTGCTGTTCTTC
CDR3: CASSFGGSRLLFF

V: TRBV4-2
J: TRBJ1-5
D: NA
size: NA
DNA: TGTGCCAGCAGCCAAGATGAGGGAAGTAATCAGCCCCAGCATTTT
CDR3: CASSQDEGSNQPQHF

V: TRBV29-1
J: TRBJ2-7
D: NA
size: once
DNA: TGCAGCGTCGGAACCCCCTACGAGCAGTACTTC
CDR3: CSVGTPYEQYF

V: TRBV20-1
J: TRBJ2-7
D: NA
size: few
DNA: TGCAGTGCTAGAGGGGACTTTTACCCCTACGAGCAGTACTTC
CDR3: CSARGDFYPYEQYF

V: TRBV14
J: TRBJ2-1
D: TRBD2
size: many
DNA: TGTGCCAGCAGCTCCGGACTAGCAAGCAATGAGCAGTTCTTC
CDR3: CASSSGLASNEQFF

V: TRBV20-1
J: TRBJ2-1
D: NA
size: NA
DNA: TGCAGTGCGGCGAGGGGTAAAACCCCCAATGAGCAGTTCTTC
CDR3: CSAARGKTPNEQFF

V: TRBV10-2
J: TRBJ2-7
D: NA
size: NA
DNA: TGCGCCAGCAGTGAGACAGTGTTTGGCGAGCAGTACTTC
CDR3: CASSETVFGEQYF

V: TRBV20-1
J: TRBJ2-2
D: NA
size: few
DNA: TGCAGTGCTGACCGGGGGCGCGCGGCCGGGGAGCTGTTTTTT
CDR3: CSADRGRAAGELFF

V: TRBV7-2
J: TRBJ1-1
D: NA
size: many
DNA: TGTGCCAGCACCCGGACAGAAATGAACACTGAAGCTTTCTTT
CDR3: CASTRTEMNTEAFF

V: TRBV7-8
J: TRBJ2-5
D: NA
size: few
DNA: TGTGCCAGCAGCTTAGGTCCAAACCAAGAGACCCAGTACTTC
CDR3: CASSLGPNQETQYF

V: TRBV29-1
J: TRBJ1-1
D: NA
size: NA
DNA: TGCAGCGCCCTGACAGGACTGGGGGCTGAAGCTTTCTTT
CDR3: CSALTGLGAEAFF

V: TRBV30
J: TRBJ1-6
D: TRBD1
size: NA
DNA: TGTGCCTGGAGTTACAGGGGTTCACCCCTCCACTTT
CDR3: CAWSYRGSPLHF

V: TRBV7-9
J: TRBJ2-1
D: TRBD1
size: NA
DNA: TGTGTCACCCAGTACAGGGGGGACCACAATGAGCAGTTCTTC
CDR3: CVTQYRGDHNEQFF

V: TRBV13
J: TRBJ1-3
D: TRBD1
size: few
DNA: TGTGCCAGCAGCCCCCGGGACAGCGACTCTGGAAACACCATATATTTT
CDR3: CASSPRDSDSGNTIYF

V: TRBV29-1
J: TRBJ2-2
D: TRBD1
size: few
DNA: TGCAGCGTCCCAGGACAGGGCGTGGAGCTGTTTTTT
CDR3: CSVPGQGVELFF

V: TRBV3-1
J: TRBJ1-2
D: NA
size: NA
DNA: TGTGCCAGCAGCCAAGACCGTGGAAAACCTAACTATGGCTACACCTTC
CDR3: CASSQDRGKPNYGYTF

V: TRBV10-3
J: TRBJ2-7
D: NA
size: few
DNA: TGTGCCATCCAGCGGAAGGTTAATTACGAGCAGTACTTC
CDR3: CAIQRKVNYEQYF

V: TRBV5-1
J: TRBJ2-5
D: NA
size: NA
DNA: TGCGCCAGCAGCTTGGAGGGGGAGAAGACCCAGTACTTC
CDR3: CASSLEGEKTQYF

V: TRBV20-1
J: TRBJ2-3
D: TRBD2
size: NA
DNA: TGCAGTGCTAGAAGACTAGCGGGGCCAATGGCCACAGATACGCAGTATTTT
CDR3: CSARRLAGPMATDTQYF

V: TRBV7-9
J: TRBJ2-1
D: NA
size: NA
DNA: TGTGCCAGCAGAGGGGCCACATATGAGCAGTTCTTC
CDR3: CASRGATYEQFF

V: TRBV9
J: TRBJ1-4
D: NA
size: many
DNA: TGTGCCAGCAGCGCCCGCCGTTTGTTCGGTGAAAAACTGTTTTTT
CDR3: CASSARRLFGEKLFF

V: TRBV5-4
J: TRBJ2-7
D: TRBD1
size: few
DNA: TGTGCCAGCAGCTCGCCGGGACAGGGGATCCGCGAGCAGTACTTC
CDR3: CASSSPGQGIREQYF

V: TRBV3-1
J: TRBJ2-1
D: TRBD1
size: NA
DNA: TGTGCCAGCAGCGAGGACAGGAACAATGAGCAGTTCTTC
CDR3: CASSEDRNNEQFF

V: TRBV6-5
J: TRBJ2-2
D: TRBD1
size: NA
DNA: TGTGCCAGCAGAGGACAGGGGGAGACCGGGGGGCTGTTTTTT
CDR3: CASRGQGETGGLFF

V: TRBV7-8
J: TRBJ2-7
D: TRBD2
size: few
DNA: TGTGCCAGCAGCCTGACTAGCGGGAGTTTCGAGCAGTACTTC
CDR3: CASSLTSGSFEQYF

V: TRBV20-1
J: TRBJ2-7
D: TRBD1
size: few
DNA: TGCAGTGCTACCCCGGGGGCAGCGGAGGGACAGGTAATCTACGAGCAGTACTTC
CDR3: CSATPGAAEGQVIYEQYF

V: TRBV12-3/TRBV12-4
J: TRBJ2-5
D: TRBD2
size: NA
DNA: TGTGCCAGCAGTACTTCTAGCGGGGCCACGACCCAGTACTTC
CDR3: CASSTSSGATTQYF

V: TRBV11-2
J: TRBJ2-5
D: NA
size: NA
DNA: TGTGCCAGCAGCTTAAGCGGTGGCACTCAAGAGACCCAGTACTTC
CDR3: CASSLSGGTQETQYF

V: TRBV5-1
J: TRBJ2-7
D: NA
size: few
DNA: TGCGCCAGCAGCTTGACTTCTGGGCACAACACCTACGAGCAGTACTTC
CDR3: CASSLTSGHNTYEQYF

V: TRBV7-2
J: TRBJ2-1
D: NA
size: few
DNA: TGTGCCAGCAGCTTGGCAGGGACCGCACACAATGAGCAGTTCTTC
CDR3: CASSLAGTAHNEQFF